The clone carrying this T cell receptor beta chain was recorded only once. Its antigen is undetermined. PCR primers comprised 60 Vbeta and 13 Jbeta primers. Assay: immunoSEQ multiplex PCR; the TCRdb copy retains only in-frame clones and omits some. The sample lists about 120,000 clones, roughly 82% occurring once. These data belong to a study of cytomegalovirus exposure and HLA in healthy donors. At the level of the study: An earlier analysis identified 120 million or so unique TCR beta sequences in about 190 million T cells. The study's early data release held some 85 million unique TCRs from HLA-typed donors.

Study-wide points: In a later analysis, TCR beta V- and J-gene trimming showed a link to a missense DCLRE1C variant.

The sample consisted of PBMCs. This clonotype was sampled from a woman aged 18-30 years in good health and CMV-seronegative.

CDR3 loop: CASSSSTGTGLEQYF. CDR3 coding DNA: TGTGCCAGCAGCTCATCTACGGGGACAGGGCTCGAGCAGTACTTC. This chain connects TRBV7-6 to TRBJ2-7, with TRBD1 identical over 9 bases. The CDR3 has 15 amino acids. V was clipped by 4 bases and J by 6 bases; unmatched bases: 10. Germline lookup yields CDR1 SGHVS and CDR2 FNYEAQ.